This TCR beta chain was captured by sequencing in a study of cytomegalovirus exposure and HLA in healthy donors (dated by TCRdb to about 2017). A note on the overall study: An earlier analysis of a few hundred of the donors reported roughly 300 Gb of sequence data and 117 million unique TCR beta sequences obtained from about 200 million T cells. Approximately 310 gigabases of sequencing data and tens of millions of unique TCR sequences were included in an early release covering around 650 HLA-typed donors. Of the 398 genotyped donors, about 80% fell in the genetic ancestry cluster associated with self-reported Caucasian donors. The aim of the study was to test whether cataloging public T cell receptors could identify signatures of past pathogen exposure. Using immunosequencing, the study profiled T cell repertoires from around 680 subjects and related those repertoires to cytomegalovirus serostatus. Besides the first cohort of roughly 700 subjects, a separate validation cohort made up of roughly 120 different subjects was used. The study combined high-throughput TCR immunosequencing, statistical association of individual TCRs with disease status, and machine learning to predict cytomegalovirus infection status. In a later analysis, previously published TCR beta repertoires from 550 to 700 donors were re-analyzed and high-resolution HLA genotyping was added so that TCR occurrence patterns could be studied. Rather than drawing on any new phenotypic data, the later analysis identified candidate immune exposures from TCR beta sequences and the way those sequences occurred across donors. An earlier analysis of around 580 of the donors used high-throughput TCR beta sequencing to judge whether each TCR beta V gene segment behaved as functional or pseudogenic. Donor age, sex, ethnicity and CMV serostatus were collected together with the repertoire data. A later genetic analysis took genome-wide SNP genotypes for about 65% of the roughly 670 donors and used that subset as a discovery cohort. All discovery cohort repertoires had been generated using a single sequencing platform. HLA typing included class I and class II loci at four-digit resolution. The number of typed donors differed by locus: about 620-640 for A, B, C, DRB1 and DQB1; about 520 for DQA1; 600 to 610 for DPA1; and roughly 450 for DPB1. About five DR-DQ haplotypes were handled as single units for association and clustering, since linkage in the cohort was strong. Among roughly 400 genotyped donors of the cohort, an average of about 240,000 unique TCR beta nucleotide sequences was sequenced per donor, of which about 19% were non-productive.

The cohort was made up of approximately 670 healthy bone marrow donors. Cohort members were all nominally healthy when sampled, although unrecorded immune exposures were likely present. The donor tested CMV seronegative, placing the donor among the roughly 340 seronegative members of the cohort. Each donor provided a peripheral blood sample, and peripheral blood mononuclear cells were used for TCR beta sequencing. The Qiagen DNeasy Blood Extraction Kit was used to extract genomic DNA from the blood cell samples. Overall study outcomes, separate from this receptor: According to a later genetic analysis, donors in an Asian-associated ancestry cluster had fewer N-insertions in productive TCRs than the approximately 670-donor mean. Presence/absence analyses assumed roughly uniform sequencing depth across donors, an assumption that may not hold. In a later analysis, several top co-occurrence clusters were reported to appear linked to parvovirus B19, influenza, CMV and Epstein-Barr virus. A further reported finding was that TCR beta sequences accurately predicted the HLA-A and HLA-B alleles for most subjects in the first cohort. Broadly in line with IMGT annotations, most TCR beta V segments showed up in productive rearrangements about 87% or about 30% of the time in an earlier analysis of 587 of the donors. Assigning TCR associations to individual alleles was difficult when HLA alleles, especially DR and DQ, strongly co-occurred. In a later genetic analysis, a missense DCLRE1C variant was associated with V-gene and J-gene trimming of TCR beta chains, and the association was replicated in an independent cohort. The classifier was reported to diagnose cytomegalovirus status with high specificity and sensitivity in both the original and validation cohorts. In the study, 150 to 200 TCR beta chains were listed as associated with cytomegalovirus. The authors suggested that the approach could potentially be generalized to other disease states and immunological phenotypes. Because counts were too low, seventeen rarely observed V segments, including chromosome 9 orphons, were left out of the earlier analysis of about 620 of the donors. A later analysis associated 15,000 or so TCR beta sequences with specific HLA alleles at a false discovery rate of 0.05. A cluster of highly shared sequence variants was judged likely to represent a technical artifact of the sequencing pipeline. Some IMGT-functional V segments, including TRBV6-2 and TRBV6-3, could not be told apart with the 87-base-pair reads, so those segments were excluded. HLA typing was unavailable for some donors at each locus, so association tests used only the typed subset. Immune exposure information for the cohort was limited to CMV serostatus. According to a later analysis, most CMV-associated TCR beta chains appeared to be HLA-restricted, and the HLA associations seemed to be driven largely by CMV exposure. According to a later analysis, TCR association rates differed among HLA loci, with DRB1 alleles showing the most associated TCRs and HLA-C alleles showing the fewest. Correlated functional status among segregating V segments might reflect linkage disequilibrium, but an unknown experimental factor could not be ruled out. Most TCR sequences were seen in very few donors, while some public TCRs were found in many individuals. In this cohort, only TCR beta chains were sequenced, and detectable features were limited by the absence of alpha or paired-chain data. Compared with equally common non-associated chains, HLA-associated TCR beta chains in a later analysis were more clonally expanded and had lower generation probabilities. In vitro tests confirmed that three of the cytomegalovirus-associated TCR beta chains recognize cytomegalovirus antigens.

The receptor library was made with the immunoSEQ multiplex PCR assay. The multiplex PCR relied on a mix of 60 forward primers for TCR Vbeta segments and 13 reverse primers for TCR Jbeta segments. The CDR3 region of rearranged TCR beta genes was amplified from genomic DNA with a multiplex PCR assay. The amplified TCR beta libraries were sequenced on the Illumina HiSeq System as 87-base-pair reads. Turning to the authors' computational methods: A later analysis counted about 76 million unique TCR beta chains across the 550 to 750 repertoires, and 10 million to 11 million of these chains were shared by at least two donors. To remove PCR and sequencing errors, raw reads were error-corrected and collapsed into unique sequences using a nearest-neighbor algorithm that merged closely related sequences. CDR3 sequences were aligned to IMGT reference sequences to assign V, D and J gene segments. For a sequence to be retained, a match of at least six nucleotides was required to both a V gene segment and a J gene segment. Rearrangements were called productive when the CDR3 lacked stop codons and stayed in frame with V and J; all others were non-productive. CDR3 was defined according to IMGT convention as the region running from the second conserved V-encoded cysteine to the conserved J-encoded phenylalanine. The earlier analysis of about 640 of the donors excluded any sequence lacking an unambiguous match to a single V gene segment. In an earlier analysis of several hundred of the donors, a V segment was called functional when productive rearrangements were above 56.7%, and segregating when the standard deviation between donors exceeded 5%. A statistical classification framework was built to diagnose cytomegalovirus status from the catalog of TCR beta chain sequences. V and J gene assignment, in a later analysis, came from comparing TCR nucleotide sequences with IMGT/GENE-DB human TR gene sequences. The TCRdist pipeline was used in a later analysis to assign CDR3 sequences and most-parsimonious VDJ recombination scenarios. In a later analysis, every TCR beta chain was defined by the combination of its CDR3 amino acid sequence and its V-gene family, and reads without a unique V-gene family were dropped. To address suspected cross-contamination and a sequencing artifact, a later analysis removed some 620 highly shared, low-generation-probability nucleotide sequences. For each public chain, a later analysis derived a clonal expansion index from normalized ranks of inferred template counts within each repertoire. Generation probabilities in a later analysis came from a VDJ recombination model fitted to out-of-frame rearrangements, and those results were checked against IGoR. Hypergeometric tests were used in a later analysis to score TCR-TCR, TCR-HLA and TCR-CMV co-occurrence, with a repertoire-size bias correction applied to the TCR pairs. A later analysis estimated false discovery rates by permuting HLA or CMV assignments 20 times. In a later analysis, co-occurring TCRs were grouped using DBSCAN, and TCRdist sequence similarity was added for clustering within HLA-allele-positive subsets. Co-occurrence clustering excluded repertoires with fewer than 30,000 or more than 120,000 public chains, plus five with anomalous nucleotide sharing. Imported from immuneACCESS, the table was reduced by TCRdb to in-frame sequences with V and J called. These copies leave out some clones; in studies compared against another copy, an unresolved V gene accounts for under half, and the cause of the remainder is not known. V and J calls and clone size are those listed in that table; D and trimming were worked out from the DNA. Recorded for this sample are some 200,000 clones; almost 80% of them occurred a single time. Together, the top ten hold roughly 1.9% of the sample.

As for this clone: This receptor's antigen is unknown. Nothing much larger sits one base from this clone, and base qualities are not available.

Based on the germline V gene (reference sequence), the CDR1 and CDR2 sequences are LNHDA and SQIVND. For this chain, trimming is 3 bases at the V end and 1 base at the J end, and the number of junction bases without a gene match is 2. The CDR3, from cysteine to phenylalanine, totals 14 residues. Only the CDR3 region is kept as DNA, spanning 42 bases read in frame from base 1. This receptor was obtained from a young man in good health and CMV-seronegative. Sequencing was done on a sample of PBMCs. Here the chain combines TRBV19 and TRBJ1-1, and TRBD1 aligns with 7 junction nucleotides. Here is the DNA: TGTGCCAGTAGTATGGGACAGAGGAACACTGAAGCTTTCTTT. The translation is CASSMGQRNTEAFF.